This entry describes one T cell receptor beta chain. The target antigen is unknown. Genomic DNA of every subset was divided equally among multiple immunoSEQ plates. Assay used: immunoSEQ multiplex PCR; TCRdb lists only in-frame clones, some missing. The profile shows approximately 2,200,000 clones, about 93% of them singletons. CD45RO-negative, CCR7-selected cells formed the naive CD8 fraction, which excluded terminally differentiated effector memory CD45RA+ cells. The sample belongs to a study of shared clonotypes between healthy human individuals. V dropped 3 bases and J dropped 4 bases, with 19 bases sitting between them. This CDR3 spans 16 amino acids. The germline V gene encodes CDR1 SGDLS and CDR2 YYNGEE. Study outcomes and limitations: Relative to clonotypes present in all four donors, those not shared had lower generation probabilities.

The chain has TRBV9 and TRBJ1-1; D is perhaps TRBD1 (6 bases). The sequence was obtained from a man younger than 35 in good health. Some clones in this sample may be carry-over from other donors' samples. The sequenced sample was naive CD8+ T cells from PBMCs. In DNA form, the CDR3 reads TGTGCCAGCAGCGGGGGGCCGGAGGGTTCGGGCACTGAAGCTTTCTTT. This codes for CASSGGPEGSGTEAFF.